These 2 T cell receptor beta chains share one sample of origin, sequenced in a study of cytomegalovirus exposure and HLA in healthy donors. PCR was performed using 60 Vbeta and 13 Jbeta primers. Libraries were prepared by immunoSEQ multiplex PCR; TCRdb keeps only in-frame clonotypes and omits some of them. The data contain 110,000 or so clones, 81% of them seen just once; the ten biggest clones take up over 2%. The source material was PBMCs. These TCRs come from a woman aged 30 to 39 in good health and CMV-seronegative.

The table lists this clone with a count of one. The chain couples TRBV7-8 to TRBJ2-1; D is undetermined. V was pared by 5 bases and J by 0 bases, with 20 bases between. This CDR3 region has 18 residues. Germline CDR1 and CDR2: SGHVS and FQNEAQ. The CDR3 nucleotides read TGTGCCAGCAGCCCTAGGAGCCCCTACGTCAGCTCCTACAATGAGCAGTTCTTC. Encoded protein: CASSPRSPYVSSYNEQFF. Full variable domain (rest looked up from reference TRBV7-8 and TRBJ2-1): GAGVSQSPRYKVAKRGQDVALRCDPISGHVSLFWYQQALGQGPEFLTYFQNEAQLDKSGLPSDRFFAERPEGSVSTLKIQRTQQEDSAVYLCASSPRSPYVSSYNEQFFGPGTRLTVL.

The rearrangement links TRBV11-2 to TRBJ2-7, with TRBD2 as a possible D gene (5 bases). This CDR3 spans 16 amino acids. Germline CDR1 reads SGHAT; CDR2 reads FQNNGV. V lost 1 base and J 2 bases, leaving 15 bases between the germline ends. This CDR3 is CASSLVYTRTTYEQYF. CDR3 bases: TGTGCCAGCAGCTTAGTTTATACTAGGACCACCTACGAGCAGTACTTC.